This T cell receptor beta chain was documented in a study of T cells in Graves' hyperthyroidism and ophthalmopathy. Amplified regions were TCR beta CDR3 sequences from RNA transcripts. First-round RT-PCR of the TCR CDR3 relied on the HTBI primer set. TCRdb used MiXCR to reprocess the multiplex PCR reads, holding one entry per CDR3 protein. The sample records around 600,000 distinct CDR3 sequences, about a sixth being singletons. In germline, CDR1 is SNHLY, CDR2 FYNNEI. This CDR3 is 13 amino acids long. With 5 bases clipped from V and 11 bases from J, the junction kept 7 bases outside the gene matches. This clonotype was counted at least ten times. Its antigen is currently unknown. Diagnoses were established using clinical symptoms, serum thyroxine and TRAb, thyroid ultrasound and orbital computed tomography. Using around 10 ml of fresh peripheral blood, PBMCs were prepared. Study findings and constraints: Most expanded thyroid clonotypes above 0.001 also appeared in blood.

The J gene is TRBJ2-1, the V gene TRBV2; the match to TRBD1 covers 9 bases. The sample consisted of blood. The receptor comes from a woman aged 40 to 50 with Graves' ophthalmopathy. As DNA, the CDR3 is TGTGCCAGCAGTTCGGGACAGGGTAGAAAGCAGTTCTTC. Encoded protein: CASSSGQGRKQFF.